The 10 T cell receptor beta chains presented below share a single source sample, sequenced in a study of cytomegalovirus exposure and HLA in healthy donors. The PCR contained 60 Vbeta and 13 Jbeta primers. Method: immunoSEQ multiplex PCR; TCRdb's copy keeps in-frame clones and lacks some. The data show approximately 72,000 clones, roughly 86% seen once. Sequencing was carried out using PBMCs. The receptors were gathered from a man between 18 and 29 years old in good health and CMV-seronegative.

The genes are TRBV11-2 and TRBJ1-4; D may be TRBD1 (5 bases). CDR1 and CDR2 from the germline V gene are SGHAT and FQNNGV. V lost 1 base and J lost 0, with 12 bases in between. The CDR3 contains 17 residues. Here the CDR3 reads CASSLAGRGSTNEKLFF. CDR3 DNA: TGTGCCAGCAGCTTAGCGGGGCGGGGTTCAACTAATGAAAAACTGTTTTTT.

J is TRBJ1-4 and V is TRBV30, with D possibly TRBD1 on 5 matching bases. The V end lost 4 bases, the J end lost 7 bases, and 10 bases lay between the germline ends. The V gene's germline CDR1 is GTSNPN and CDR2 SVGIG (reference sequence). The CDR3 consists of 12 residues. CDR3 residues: CAWTPGGEKLFF. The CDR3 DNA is TGTGCCTGGACTCCGGGGGGTGAAAAACTGTTTTTT. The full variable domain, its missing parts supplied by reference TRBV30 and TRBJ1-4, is SQTIHQWPATLVQPVGSPLSLECTVEGTSNPNLYWYRQAAGRGLQLLFYSVGIGQISSEVPQNLSASRPQDRQFILSSKKLLLSDSGFYLCAWTPGGEKLFFGSGTQLSVL.

CDR3 sequence: CASSSAGGPDTQYF. The CDR3 nucleotides read TGTGCCAGCAGCAGCGCGGGAGGGCCAGATACGCAGTATTTT. The chain links TRBV7-6 to TRBJ2-3; TRBD2 aligns across 9 bases. This CDR3 is 14 amino acids long. V dropped 5 bases and J dropped 4; count of bases not matched to a gene: 4. Germline values: CDR1 SGHVS, CDR2 FNYEAQ.

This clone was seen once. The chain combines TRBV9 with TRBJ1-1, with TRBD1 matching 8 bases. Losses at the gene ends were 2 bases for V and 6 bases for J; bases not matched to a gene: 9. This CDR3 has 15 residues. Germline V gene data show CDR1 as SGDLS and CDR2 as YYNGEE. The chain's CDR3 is CASSVAGQGWSEAFF. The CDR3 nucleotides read TGTGCCAGCAGCGTCGCAGGACAGGGTTGGTCTGAAGCTTTCTTT.

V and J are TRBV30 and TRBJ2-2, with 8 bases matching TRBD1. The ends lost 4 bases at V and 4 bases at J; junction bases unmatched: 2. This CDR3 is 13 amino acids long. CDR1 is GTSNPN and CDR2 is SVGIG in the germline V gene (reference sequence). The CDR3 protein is CAWKGQATGELFF. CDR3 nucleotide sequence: TGTGCCTGGAAGGGACAGGCCACCGGGGAGCTGTTTTTT.

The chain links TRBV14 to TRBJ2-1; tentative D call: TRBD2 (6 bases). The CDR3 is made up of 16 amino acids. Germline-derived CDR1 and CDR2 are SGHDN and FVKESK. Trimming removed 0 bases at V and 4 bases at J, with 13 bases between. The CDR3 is CASSQDLGLPYNEQFF. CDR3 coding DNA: TGTGCCAGCAGCCAAGATCTAGGACTACCGTACAATGAGCAGTTCTTC.

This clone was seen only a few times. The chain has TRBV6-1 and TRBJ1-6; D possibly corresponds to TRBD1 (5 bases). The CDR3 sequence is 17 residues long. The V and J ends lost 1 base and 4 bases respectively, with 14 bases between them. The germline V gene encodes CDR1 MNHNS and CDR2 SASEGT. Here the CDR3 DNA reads TGTGCCAGCAGTGAAGAGTCGGCCAGGGAATATAATTCACCCCTCCACTTT. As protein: CASSEESAREYNSPLHF.

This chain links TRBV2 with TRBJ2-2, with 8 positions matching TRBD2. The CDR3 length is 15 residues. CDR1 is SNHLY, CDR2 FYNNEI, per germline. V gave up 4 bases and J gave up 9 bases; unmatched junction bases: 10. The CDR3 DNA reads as TGTGCCAGCAGTGCCTCCCGGGGGGGCCCACGGGAGCTGTTTTTT. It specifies CASSASRGGPRELFF.

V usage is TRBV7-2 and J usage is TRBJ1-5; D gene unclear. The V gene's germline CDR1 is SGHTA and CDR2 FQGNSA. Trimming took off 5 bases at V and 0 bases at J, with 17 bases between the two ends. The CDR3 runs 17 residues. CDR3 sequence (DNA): TGTGCCAGCAGCCTAGTGACACTGAAATATAGCAATCAGCCCCAGCATTTT. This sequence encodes CASSLVTLKYSNQPQHF.

CDR3 protein: CASSLTSGGQEQYF. For the CDR3, the DNA is TGCGCCAGCAGCTTAACGAGCGGGGGCCAGGAGCAGTACTTC. The rearrangement joins TRBV5-1 to TRBJ2-5; 8 nucleotides match TRBD2. Looked up from germline, CDR1 is SGHRS and CDR2 is YFSETQ. Trimming at V came to 2 bases and at J to 11 bases, leaving 11 bases not matched to a gene. The CDR3 totals 14 residues.